This entry describes one TCR beta chain. There are 13 residues in the CDR3. V lost 8 bases and J lost 7, with 16 bases in between. The germline V gene encodes CDR1 LNHDA and CDR2 SQIVND (reference sequence). The table came from immunoSEQ multiplex PCR; TCRdb's copy has only in-frame clones and leaves some out. The sample has 75,000 to 100,000 clones, roughly 85% seen once; the top ten hold 10% to 15%. The record originates from a study of T cell responses to AZD1222 COVID-19 vaccine. The chain is built from TRBV19 and TRBJ2-3; D is uncertain. The sample here was peripheral blood, taken on day 0 of AZD1222 vaccination. This clonotype originated in an adult in good health. The CDR3 coding sequence is TGTGCCAGTTCAATGGACGTCGCTCATACGCAGTATTTT. It encodes CASSMDVAHTQYF.